This T cell receptor (beta chain) was recorded in a study of naive and memory T cell subsets. Study-level findings and limits: Diversity fell and Gini index rose from naive through CM, EM, EMRA. RNA-based TCR counts may shift with T cell activation and differentiation.

The V segment lost 6 bases and the J segment 1 base; nucleotides outside the gene matches: 7. This CDR3 spans 16 amino acids. Germline values: CDR1 MNHEY, CDR2 SVGAGI. Sample share makes this clonotype medium-sized (0.01 to 0.1%). Its antigen remains unknown. The beta constant-region primer was an equimolar mix of two oligonucleotides covering TRBC1 and TRBC2. Via MiXCR, TCRdb re-called the UMI-ligation and nested PCR reads, giving one row per CDR3 protein. Of over 20,000 distinct CDR3 sequences in the sample, 11% were seen once. CD4+ T cell IFNgamma after overnight CMV lysate exposure gave donor CMV status. Cells stained for CD3, CD4, CD8, CD45RA and CD27 were sorted into four subsets.

Sequencing was performed on central memory CD8+ T cells from blood. The source of this sequence is a human donor in good health. The V and J genes are TRBV6-5 and TRBJ2-1, with TRBD1 matching over 9 bases. The CDR3 protein is CASSPGTGNSYNEQFF. The CDR3 region has the DNA TGTGCCAGCAGCCCCGGGACAGGGAATTCCTACAATGAGCAGTTCTTC.